A single sample gave rise to the 6 T cell receptor beta chains below, sequenced in a study of blood T cell repertoires in COVID-19. The data were produced by immunoSEQ multiplex PCR, yet TCRdb's version contains in-frame clones alone and is incomplete. The sample lists about 220,000 clones, 90% seen once, with about 16% in the top ten. Source material: PBMCs or T cells enriched from blood (not recorded which). The receptors were sampled from a man in his thirties or forties who had been exposed to COVID-19.

This clone showed up just once. This sequence joins TRBV5-6 and TRBJ1-2, with D perhaps TRBD1 (6 bases). Trimming took 0 bases from V and 7 from J, leaving 13 bases between them. This CDR3 is 14 amino acids long. Per germline, CDR1 SGHDT and CDR2 YYEEEE. The CDR3 region is CASSLEQGVSGYTF. CDR3 in DNA: TGTGCCAGCAGCTTGGAACAGGGCGTTTCTGGCTACACCTTC. Based on the CDR3 plus reference TRBV5-6 and TRBJ1-2, the full variable domain is DAGVTQSPTHLIKTRGQQVTLRCSPKSGHDTVSWYQQALGQGPQFIFQYYEEEERQRGNFPDRFSGHQFPNYSSELNVNALLLGDSALYLCASSLEQGVSGYTFGSGTRLTVV.

This clone was detected a few times. The chain has TRBV11-1 and TRBJ2-7, with 7 bases fitting TRBD1. Germline trimming cut 5 bases from V and 3 bases from J; bases unmatched to any gene: 4. Per the germline V gene, CDR1 is SGHAT and CDR2 is FQDESV (reference sequence). This CDR3 has 13 amino acids. The DNA for the CDR3 is TGTGCCAGCAGCCGGGACAGAAACTACGAGCAGTACTTC. Translation: CASSRDRNYEQYF.

This chain joins TRBV7-9 and TRBJ1-6; D uncertain. Germline assignment: CDR1 SEHNR and CDR2 FQNEAQ (reference sequence). The CDR3 has 15 residues. Trimming left V 1 base short and J 10 bases short, with 14 bases between. The CDR3 spells CASSLGSTGGSPLHF. CDR3 coding DNA: TGTGCCAGCAGCTTAGGAAGCACCGGCGGGTCACCCCTCCACTTT.

In this sample, this clone turned up once. V and J are TRBV7-6 and TRBJ1-3; TRBD1 matches at 8 bases. The V gene end was trimmed by 4 bases and the J gene end by 4 bases; junction bases not matched to a gene: 6. In germline, CDR1 is SGHVS, CDR2 FNYEAQ. The CDR3 has 15 residues. The CDR3 reads CASSSPTGAGNTIYF. The CDR3 coding sequence is TGTGCCAGCAGCTCGCCGACAGGGGCCGGAAACACCATATATTTT.

J is TRBJ1-6 and V is TRBV4-1; TRBD1 might be the D (5 bases). V dropped 2 bases and J dropped 9 bases, with 8 bases sitting between them. The CDR3 covers 13 residues. CDR1 is MGHRA, CDR2 YSYEKL, per germline. CDR3 DNA: TGCGCCAGCAGCCAAACAGGAGTTTCACCCCTCCACTTT. Protein sequence: CASSQTGVSPLHF.

The chain links TRBV11-2 to TRBJ1-3; D gene uncertain. Trimming took off 1 base at V and 4 bases at J, with 8 bases between the two ends. CDR3 size: 14 residues. Germline V gives CDR1 SGHAT, CDR2 FQNNGV. CDR3 loop: CASSLAVGGNTIYF. The CDR3 coding sequence is TGTGCCAGCAGCTTAGCGGTCGGGGGAAACACCATATATTTT.